The 21 T cell receptor beta chains below all came from one sample that was sequenced in a study of blood T cell repertoires in COVID-19. The data were produced by immunoSEQ multiplex PCR, yet TCRdb's version contains in-frame clones alone and is incomplete. The sample gives approximately 60,000 clones, approximately 79% of which show up once; just over 20% is in the top ten. Sequencing used peripheral blood. Source of these receptors: an elderly woman with active or convalescent COVID-19.

This rearrangement joins TRBV2 to TRBJ1-1, with 9 bases that match TRBD1. With 4 bases clipped from V and 8 bases from J, the junction kept 8 bases outside the gene matches. The germline V gene has CDR1 SNHLY and CDR2 FYNNEI. The length of the CDR3 is 14 residues. The chain's CDR3 is CASSAVRTGAEAFF. The CDR3 nucleotides read TGTGCCAGCAGTGCGGTTCGGACAGGGGCCGAAGCTTTCTTT.

V gene TRBV3-1 (or the pseudogene TRBV3-2) combines with J gene TRBJ1-5; no clear D. V lost 8 bases and J lost 2, with 16 bases in between. The CDR3 has 15 amino acids. Per germline, CDR1 LGHDT and CDR2 YNNKEL (reference sequence). The CDR3 loop reads CASGSGLEGNQPQHF. CDR3 in DNA: TGTGCCAGCGGGTCAGGCTTAGAAGGCAATCAGCCCCAGCATTTT.

The chain has TRBV21-1 and TRBJ2-5; the DNA was not used to check the table's D call, TRBD2. TRBV21-1 is a listed pseudogene. CDR3 length: 14 residues. Written as DNA, the CDR3 is TGTGCCAGCAGCAAAGAAGAGGGAGGGGAGACCCAGTACTTC. Amino acids: CASSKEEGGETQYF.

V and J are TRBV7-9 and TRBJ1-1; 7 bases are a match to TRBD1. CDR1 SEHNR and CDR2 FQNEAQ come from the germline V gene (reference sequence). With 5 bases clipped from V and 10 bases from J, the junction kept 13 bases outside the gene matches. This CDR3 is built from 14 residues. CDR3 in DNA: TGTGCCAGCAGCCCATACGGGACAGCTATCGGAGCTTTCTTT. It specifies CASSPYGTAIGAFF.

The chain employs TRBV25-1 and TRBJ2-3; 10 positions agree with TRBD2. Per the germline V gene, CDR1 is MGHDK and CDR2 is SYGVNS. V trimming: 5 bases; J trimming: 3 bases; junction bases outside the gene matches: 8. The CDR3 contains 16 residues. CDR3 DNA sequence: TGTGCCAGCAGTACACAAGCGGGGGGGATAACAGATACGCAGTATTTT. Translation: CASSTQAGGITDTQYF. Supplemented by reference TRBV25-1 and TRBJ2-3, the full variable domain reads EADIYQTPRYLVIGTGKKITLECSQTMGHDKMYWYQQDPGMELHLIHYSYGVNSTEKGDLSSESTVSRIRTEHFPLTLESARPSHTSQYLCASSTQAGGITDTQYFGPGTRLTVL.

The chain combines TRBV7-9 with TRBJ1-1, with D perhaps TRBD1 (5 bases). Looked up from germline, CDR1 is SEHNR and CDR2 is FQNEAQ (reference sequence). The CDR3 runs 15 residues. V dropped 0 bases and J dropped 3 bases, with 11 bases sitting between them. The CDR3 loop is CASSLAAGWDTEAFF. The CDR3 DNA sequence: TGTGCCAGCAGCTTAGCTGCAGGGTGGGACACTGAAGCTTTCTTT.

In DNA form, the CDR3 reads TGTGCCAGCAGCCCCATTAGGGGCGCAGGGAATTCACCCCTCCACTTT. It codes for CASSPIRGAGNSPLHF. The chain uses TRBV7-8 and TRBJ1-6, with a possible D match to TRBD1 (5 bases). V shed 5 bases and J shed 7 bases, with 18 bases lying between them. Germline V gene lookup returns CDR1 SGHVS and CDR2 FQNEAQ. This CDR3 region has 16 residues. Full variable domain (missing parts from reference TRBV7-8 and TRBJ1-6): GAGVSQSPRYKVAKRGQDVALRCDPISGHVSLFWYQQALGQGPEFLTYFQNEAQLDKSGLPSDRFFAERPEGSVSTLKIQRTQQEDSAVYLCASSPIRGAGNSPLHFGNGTRLTVT.

The chain recombines TRBV20-1 with TRBJ2-2; TRBD2 matches 10 bases. The CDR3 consists of 16 residues. Trimming took 3 bases from V and 7 from J; bases not matched to a gene: 11. From germline, CDR1 is DFQATT and CDR2 SNEGSKA (reference sequence). The CDR3 DNA reads TGCAGTGCTAGTAAGACTAGCGGGTCTTGGGGCGGGGAGCTGTTTTTT. This translates into CSASKTSGSWGGELFF.

The chain uses TRBV19 and TRBJ2-1; D possibly corresponds to TRBD2 (5 bases). Per the germline V gene, CDR1 is LNHDA and CDR2 is SQIVND (reference sequence). This CDR3 has 14 amino acids. Trimming took off 6 bases at V and 7 bases at J, with 16 bases between the two ends. The CDR3 nucleotides are TGTGCCAGTAGGGAAGGACGGGGAACGAATGAGCAGTTCTTC. Protein: CASREGRGTNEQFF.

V and J are TRBV5-8 and TRBJ1-1, with 8 bases that match TRBD1. The CDR3 extends over 13 amino acids. The trim removed 4 bases at V and 11 bases at J, leaving 10 bases unmatched. Germline V CDR1 and CDR2: SGHTS, YDEGEE. The CDR3 spells CASSPDRDRAAFF. In nucleotides, the CDR3 is TGTGCCAGCAGCCCGGACAGGGACCGGGCGGCTTTCTTT.

The rearrangement links TRBV2 to TRBJ1-1, with TRBD1 identical over 7 bases. J lost 0 bases, V lost 9 bases, and 7 bases had no gene match. Per the germline V gene, CDR1 is SNHLY and CDR2 is FYNNEI. The CDR3 runs 14 residues. The CDR3 protein is CASDLGQLNTEAFF. For the CDR3, the DNA is TGTGCCAGTGACTTGGGACAGCTGAACACTGAAGCTTTCTTT.

This clone was seen more than once but under ten times. The gene calls are TRBV5-1 and TRBJ1-2; D unclear. The V end was cut by 0 bases, the J end by 5 bases, with 11 bases between. This CDR3 region has 14 residues. CDR1 and CDR2 (germline): SGHRS, YFSETQ. CDR3 coding DNA: TGCGCCAGCAGCTTGGACAGTGGAATTTATGGCTACACCTTC. It is translated as CASSLDSGIYGYTF.

About this clone itself: One end of the junction varies from germline; a read error may be responsible. The genes are TRBV3-1 (or the pseudogene TRBV3-2) and TRBJ1-1, with no clear D. There are 11 residues in the CDR3. Germline V gene sequence: CDR1 LGHDT, CDR2 YNNKEL (reference sequence). As DNA, the CDR3 is TGTGCCAGCAGCCAAGACGAGGATCGGGAATTT. Residues: CASSQDEDREF.

This clone has only one observation. The V call is TRBV10-1, the J call TRBJ2-3; D unclear. V was trimmed by 4 bases and J by 0 bases, leaving 11 bases between them. The length of the CDR3 is 15 residues. CDR1 is WNHNN, CDR2 SYGVQD, per germline (reference sequence). The DNA for the CDR3 is TGCGCCAGCAGTGGGAGTGTCGGGAGCACAGATACGCAGTATTTT. Its translation: CASSGSVGSTDTQYF.

This chain uses TRBV11-2 with TRBJ1-6; 8 bases agree with TRBD1. Trimming removed 1 base from V and 10 bases from J; junction bases left unmatched: 6. The CDR3 contains 15 residues. Germline CDR1 and CDR2: SGHAT and FQNNGV. CDR3 sequence reads: CASSLGTGRRSPLHF. The CDR3 DNA follows: TGTGCCAGCAGCTTAGGGACAGGGAGGAGATCACCCCTCCACTTT.

The chain recombines TRBV11-3 with TRBJ2-5, with TRBD1 as a possible D gene (6 bases). The CDR3 sequence is 14 residues long. Germline CDR1 and CDR2: SGHNT and YENEEA. Trimming took 3 bases from V and 5 from J, leaving 13 bases between them. The CDR3 DNA is TGTGCCAGCAGCTTGGGGGCAGGTCGGGAGACCCAGTACTTC. It translates to CASSLGAGRETQYF.

V and J are TRBV6-1 and TRBJ2-2, with no clear D. V gave up 2 bases and J gave up 4 bases, with 5 bases separating them. This CDR3 contains 13 residues. CDR1 and CDR2 (germline): MNHNS, SASEGT. The CDR3 DNA follows: TGTGCCAGCAGTGAATCGGTCACCGGGGAGCTGTTTTTT. Its protein is CASSESVTGELFF.

This chain uses TRBV3-1 (or the pseudogene TRBV3-2) with TRBJ1-2, with D perhaps matching TRBD1 (6 bases). The CDR3 sequence is 14 residues long. CDR1 is LGHDT and CDR2 is YNNKEL in the germline V gene (reference sequence). The V end was cut by 5 bases, the J end by 3 bases, with 13 bases between. CDR3 loop: CASSSNPGDYGYTF. The CDR3 DNA reads TGTGCCAGCAGCAGTAACCCAGGGGACTATGGCTACACCTTC.

The chain combines TRBV5-1 with TRBJ1-1; 8 nucleotides align to TRBD1. The V and J ends lost 5 bases and 6 bases, in that order; junction bases with no gene match: 9. This CDR3 is built from 14 residues. Germline V gene lookup returns CDR1 SGHRS and CDR2 YFSETQ. CDR3 sequence (DNA): TGCGCCAGCAGAATATGGACAGGGAGGGCTGAAGCTTTCTTT. Residues: CASRIWTGRAEAFF.

V usage is TRBV5-1 and J usage is TRBJ1-1; D gene ambiguous. CDR1 is SGHRS and CDR2 is YFSETQ in the germline V gene. V was pared by 5 bases and J by 1 base, with 6 bases between. The CDR3 is made up of 12 amino acids. The CDR3 bases are TGCGCCAGCAGAAATCAGAACACTGAAGCTTTCTTT. Protein product: CASRNQNTEAFF. Drawing the rest from reference TRBV5-1 and TRBJ1-1, the complete variable domain is KAGVTQTPRYLIKTRGQQVTLSCSPISGHRSVSWYQQTPGQGLQFLFEYFSETQRNKGNFPGRFSGRQFSNSRSEMNVSTLELGDSALYLCASRNQNTEAFFGQGTRLTVV.

The rearrangement uses TRBV3-1 (or the pseudogene TRBV3-2) and TRBJ2-3; D is unresolved. Trimming took off 0 bases at V and 3 bases at J, with 7 bases between the two ends. This CDR3 has 14 residues. The germline CDR1 and CDR2 sequences are LGHDT and YNNKEL (reference sequence). CDR3 DNA: TGTGCCAGCAGCCAAGATGCGGATACAGATACGCAGTATTTT. This sequence encodes CASSQDADTDTQYF.